The clone carrying this T cell receptor beta chain was observed a few times. The sample comes from a study of blood T cell repertoires in COVID-19. Background on the study: Collection of acute and convalescent COVID-19 samples took place in the United States, Italy and Spain. PBMCs, B-cell-depleted T cells, or T cells provided the cDNA or gDNA that made up the material.

Germline V gene sequence: CDR1 LGHDT, CDR2 YNNKEL (reference sequence). This CDR3 contains 16 residues. The V and J ends lost 2 bases and 7 bases, in that order; junction bases with no gene match: 9. Study processing details: Quantification of nucleated cells was approximated via reference gene primer amplification. The assay was immunoSEQ multiplex PCR, and TCRdb's table has in-frame clones only and misses some. D and trimming were read from the DNA, whereas the V and J calls and clone size are those reported in that table. This table has 250,000 to 300,000 clones, approximately 83% appearing once. What was sequenced was peripheral blood. This rearrangement joins TRBV3-1 (or the pseudogene TRBV3-2) to TRBJ2-7, with TRBD2 matching 12 bases. The receptor was isolated from a woman in her 70s with acute or convalescent COVID-19. As DNA, the CDR3 is TGTGCCAGCAGCCAACAACTAGCGGGGGGTCCTCGGGAGCAGTACTTC. Translated, it gives CASSQQLAGGPREQYF.